The sequence of this T cell receptor beta chain was determined in a study of T cell changes during pregnancy in multiple sclerosis. Data came from immunoSEQ multiplex PCR; TCRdb stores just in-frame clones and leaves some out. In the table there are roughly 93,000 clones, around 90% of which are singletons. J gave up 3 bases and V 7 bases, and 2 bases lay outside the gene matches. Germline CDR1 MNHEY, CDR2 SVGAGI. The CDR3 sequence is 13 residues long. This receptor was obtained from a female donor in good health, enrolled as a control in a pregnancy study. The sample was peripheral blood, taken in the first trimester of pregnancy. The chain uses TRBV6-5 and TRBJ1-4; 7 nucleotides line up with TRBD1. Here the CDR3 reads CASTGTANEKLFF. The CDR3 DNA reads as TGTGCCAGCACCGGGACAGCTAATGAAAAACTGTTTTTT.